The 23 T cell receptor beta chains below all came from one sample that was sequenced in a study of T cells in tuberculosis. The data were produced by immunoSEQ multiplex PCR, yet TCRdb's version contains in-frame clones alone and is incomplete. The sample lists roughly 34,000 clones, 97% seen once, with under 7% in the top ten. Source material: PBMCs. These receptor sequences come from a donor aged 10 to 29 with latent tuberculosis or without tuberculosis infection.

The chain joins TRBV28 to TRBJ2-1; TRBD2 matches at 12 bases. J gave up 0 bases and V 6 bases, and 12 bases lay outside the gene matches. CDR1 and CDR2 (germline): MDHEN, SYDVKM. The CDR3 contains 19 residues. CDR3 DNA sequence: TGTGCCAGCAGCCTGACTAGCGGGAGACGGGGGTTCTCCTACAATGAGCAGTTCTTC. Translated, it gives CASSLTSGRRGFSYNEQFF.

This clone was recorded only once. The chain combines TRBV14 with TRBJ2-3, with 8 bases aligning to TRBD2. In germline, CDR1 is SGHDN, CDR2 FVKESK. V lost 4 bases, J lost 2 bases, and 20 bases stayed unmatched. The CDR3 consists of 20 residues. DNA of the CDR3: TGTGCCAGCAGCCGCAGGACTAGCAGTAGGTGTCCCACACACACAGATACGCAGTATTTT. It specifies CASSRRTSSRCPTHTDTQYF.

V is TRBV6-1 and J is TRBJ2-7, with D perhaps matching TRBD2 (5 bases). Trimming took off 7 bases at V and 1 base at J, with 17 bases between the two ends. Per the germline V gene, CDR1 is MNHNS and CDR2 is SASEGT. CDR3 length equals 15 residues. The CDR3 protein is CASTETSRRSYEQYF. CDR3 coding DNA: TGTGCCAGCACCGAAACTAGTAGGAGGTCCTACGAGCAGTACTTC.

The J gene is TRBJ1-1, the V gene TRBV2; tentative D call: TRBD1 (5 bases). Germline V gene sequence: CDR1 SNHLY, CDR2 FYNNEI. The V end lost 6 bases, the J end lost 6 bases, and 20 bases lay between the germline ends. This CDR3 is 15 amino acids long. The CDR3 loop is CASSRRRQGGSEAFF. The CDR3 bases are TGTGCCAGCAGCAGAAGGCGGCAGGGAGGGTCTGAAGCTTTCTTT.

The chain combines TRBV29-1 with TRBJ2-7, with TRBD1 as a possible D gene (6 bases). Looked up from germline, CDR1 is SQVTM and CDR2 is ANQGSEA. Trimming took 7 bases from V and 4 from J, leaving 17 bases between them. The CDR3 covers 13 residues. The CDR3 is CSARRDQGYEQYF. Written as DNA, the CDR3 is TGCAGCGCCAGAAGGGATCAGGGGTACGAGCAGTACTTC.

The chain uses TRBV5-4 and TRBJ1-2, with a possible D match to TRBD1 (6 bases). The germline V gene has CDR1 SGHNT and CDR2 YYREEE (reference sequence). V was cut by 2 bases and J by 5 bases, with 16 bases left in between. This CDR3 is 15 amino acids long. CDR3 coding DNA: TGTGCCAGCAGCTTCAACGCTAAAACAGGGTATGGCTACACCTTC. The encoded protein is CASSFNAKTGYGYTF.

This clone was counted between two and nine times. CDR3: CASSPGTSPYEQYF. The DNA of the CDR3 is TGTGCCAGCAGTCCCGGGACTAGCCCCTACGAGCAGTACTTC. This chain joins TRBV6-5 and TRBJ2-7; 9 positions match TRBD2. With V trimmed by 5 bases and J by 2 bases, 4 bases remained unmatched. CDR1 and CDR2 (germline): MNHEY, SVGAGI. This CDR3 has 14 amino acids.

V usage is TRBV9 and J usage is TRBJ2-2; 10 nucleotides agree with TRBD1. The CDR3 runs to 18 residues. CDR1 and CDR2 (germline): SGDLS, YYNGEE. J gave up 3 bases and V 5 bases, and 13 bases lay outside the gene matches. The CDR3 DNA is TGTGCCAGCAGTCAAAAATCCGGGACAGGGGTTGACACCGGGGAGCTGTTTTTT. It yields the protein CASSQKSGTGVDTGELFF.

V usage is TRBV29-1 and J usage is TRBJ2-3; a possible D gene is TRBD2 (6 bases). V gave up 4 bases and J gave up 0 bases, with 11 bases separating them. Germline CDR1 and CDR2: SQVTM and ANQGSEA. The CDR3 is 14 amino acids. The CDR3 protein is CSVGRGASTDTQYF. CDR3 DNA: TGCAGCGTTGGGCGGGGCGCTAGCACAGATACGCAGTATTTT.

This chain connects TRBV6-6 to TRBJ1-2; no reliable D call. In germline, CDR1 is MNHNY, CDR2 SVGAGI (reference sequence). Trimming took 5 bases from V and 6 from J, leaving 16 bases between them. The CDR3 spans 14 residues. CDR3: CASSAQRPEDGYTF. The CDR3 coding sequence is TGTGCCAGCAGTGCCCAGAGGCCTGAAGATGGCTACACCTTC.

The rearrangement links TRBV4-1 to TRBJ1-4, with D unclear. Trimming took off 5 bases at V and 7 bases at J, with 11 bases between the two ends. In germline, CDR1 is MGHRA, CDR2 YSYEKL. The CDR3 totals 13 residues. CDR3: CASSTRQIEKLFF. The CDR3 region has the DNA TGCGCCAGCAGCACCCGACAAATTGAAAAACTGTTTTTT.

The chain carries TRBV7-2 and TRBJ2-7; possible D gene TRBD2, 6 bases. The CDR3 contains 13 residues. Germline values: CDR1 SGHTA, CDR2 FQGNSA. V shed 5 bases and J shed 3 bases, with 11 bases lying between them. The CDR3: CASSGTGLYEQYF. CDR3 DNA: TGTGCCAGCAGCGGGACTGGACTCTACGAGCAGTACTTC.

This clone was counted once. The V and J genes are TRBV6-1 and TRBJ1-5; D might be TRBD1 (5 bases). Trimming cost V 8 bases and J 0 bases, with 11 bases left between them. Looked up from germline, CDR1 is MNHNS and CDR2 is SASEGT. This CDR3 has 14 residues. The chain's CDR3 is CASGTDYSNQPQHF. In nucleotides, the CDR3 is TGTGCCAGCGGGACGGACTATAGCAATCAGCCCCAGCATTTT.

CDR3 residues: CASRDSEEAFF. The CDR3 DNA reads TGCGCCAGCAGAGACAGTGAAGAAGCTTTCTTT. The genes are TRBV10-2 and TRBJ1-1, with D perhaps TRBD1 (5 bases). V lost 6 bases to trimming and J lost 8 bases, with 10 bases between them. Germline CDR1 reads WSHSY; CDR2 reads SAAADI. This CDR3 is built from 11 residues.

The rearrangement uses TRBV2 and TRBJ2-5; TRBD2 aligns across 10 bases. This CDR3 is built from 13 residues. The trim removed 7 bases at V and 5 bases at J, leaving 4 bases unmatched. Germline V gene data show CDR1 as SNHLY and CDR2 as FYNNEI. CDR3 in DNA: TGTGCCAGCAAGCGGGGGGGCTTGGAGACCCAGTACTTC. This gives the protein CASKRGGLETQYF.

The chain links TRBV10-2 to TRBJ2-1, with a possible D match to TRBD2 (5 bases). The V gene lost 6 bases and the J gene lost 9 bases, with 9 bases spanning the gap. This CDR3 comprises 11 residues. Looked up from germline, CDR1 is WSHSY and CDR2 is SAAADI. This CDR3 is CASRARGEQFF. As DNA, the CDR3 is TGCGCCAGCAGGGCCCGGGGTGAGCAGTTCTTC.

CDR3 loop: CASSRTVDEKLFF. In nucleotides, the CDR3 is TGTGCCAGCTCACGGACAGTCGATGAAAAACTGTTTTTT. The rearrangement joins TRBV18 to TRBJ1-4; perhaps TRBD1 as D (6 bases). V was clipped by 4 bases and J by 6 bases, with 9 bases between them. Germline V gene sequence: CDR1 KGHSH, CDR2 LQKENI. The CDR3 is 13 residues long.

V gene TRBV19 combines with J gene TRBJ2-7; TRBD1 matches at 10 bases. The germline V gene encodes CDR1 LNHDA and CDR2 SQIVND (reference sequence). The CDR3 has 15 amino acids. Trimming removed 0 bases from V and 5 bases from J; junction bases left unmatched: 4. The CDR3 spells CASSIDGTGEHEQYF. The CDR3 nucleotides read TGTGCCAGTAGTATAGACGGGACAGGGGAACACGAGCAGTACTTC.

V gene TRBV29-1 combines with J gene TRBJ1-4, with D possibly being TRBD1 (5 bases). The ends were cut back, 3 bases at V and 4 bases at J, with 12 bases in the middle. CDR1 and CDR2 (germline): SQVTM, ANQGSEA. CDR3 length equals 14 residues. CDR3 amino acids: CSVDTGGLNEKLFF. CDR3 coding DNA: TGCAGCGTTGATACTGGGGGACTTAATGAAAAACTGTTTTTT.

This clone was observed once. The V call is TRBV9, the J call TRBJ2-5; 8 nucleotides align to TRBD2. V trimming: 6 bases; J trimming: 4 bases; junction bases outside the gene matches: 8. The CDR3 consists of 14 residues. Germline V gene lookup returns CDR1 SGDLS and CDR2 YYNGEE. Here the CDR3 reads CASNSGGGGETQYF. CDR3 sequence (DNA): TGTGCCAGCAACTCCGGGGGGGGCGGAGAGACCCAGTACTTC.

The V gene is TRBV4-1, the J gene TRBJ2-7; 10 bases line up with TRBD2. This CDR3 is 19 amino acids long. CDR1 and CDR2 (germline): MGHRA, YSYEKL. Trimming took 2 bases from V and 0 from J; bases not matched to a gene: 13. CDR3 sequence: CASSQRFSSGSSSSYEQYF. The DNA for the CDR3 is TGCGCCAGCAGCCAAAGATTCTCTAGCGGGAGTTCCAGCTCCTACGAGCAGTACTTC.

The DNA of the CDR3 is TGCGCCAGCAGCGGGACTGAGAATGAAAAACTGTTTTTT. This translates into CASSGTENEKLFF. This chain joins TRBV5-1 and TRBJ1-4; tentatively, D is TRBD1 (5 bases). Trimming shortened V by 4 bases and J by 5 bases, and 9 bases separated the two germline ends. CDR3 length equals 13 residues. The germline CDR1 and CDR2 sequences are SGHRS and YFSETQ.

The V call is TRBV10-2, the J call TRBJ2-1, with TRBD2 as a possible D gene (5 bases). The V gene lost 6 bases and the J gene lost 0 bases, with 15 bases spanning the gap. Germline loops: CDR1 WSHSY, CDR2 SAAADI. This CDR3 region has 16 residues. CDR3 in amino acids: CASSPGLISSYNEQFF. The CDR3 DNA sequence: TGCGCCAGCAGCCCCGGACTGATATCCTCCTACAATGAGCAGTTCTTC.